Below, one T cell receptor beta chain is given with its context. The CDR3 runs 13 residues. Trimming stripped 3 bases from V and 4 bases from J, with 10 bases between. Germline V gives CDR1 GTSNPN, CDR2 SVGIG (reference sequence). The data were produced by immunoSEQ multiplex PCR, yet TCRdb's version contains in-frame clones alone and is incomplete. The table has approximately 200,000 clones, approximately 83% seen once; the top ten hold approximately 1.4%. These data come from a study of blood T cell repertoires in COVID-19. Sequenced sample: PBMCs or T cells enriched from blood (not recorded which). The rearrangement links TRBV30 to TRBJ1-5; D is perhaps TRBD1 (5 bases). The clonotype comes from a woman between 40 and 50 years old with acute COVID-19. The CDR3 sequence: CAWRPRGNQPQHF. The DNA for the CDR3 is TGTGCCTGGAGGCCCCGGGGGAATCAGCCCCAGCATTTT.